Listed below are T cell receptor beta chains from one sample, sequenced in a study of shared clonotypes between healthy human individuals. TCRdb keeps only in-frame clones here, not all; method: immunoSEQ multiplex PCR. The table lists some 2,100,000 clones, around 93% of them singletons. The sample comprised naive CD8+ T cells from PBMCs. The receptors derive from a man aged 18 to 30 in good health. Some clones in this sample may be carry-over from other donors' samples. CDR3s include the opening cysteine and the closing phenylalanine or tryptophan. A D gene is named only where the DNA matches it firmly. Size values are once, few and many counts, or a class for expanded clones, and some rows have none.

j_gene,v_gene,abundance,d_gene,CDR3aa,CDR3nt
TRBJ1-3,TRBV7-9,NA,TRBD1,CASSHTGTGKGPGNTIYF,TGTGCCAGCAGCCACACCGGGACAGGGAAAGGACCTGGAAACACCATATATTTT
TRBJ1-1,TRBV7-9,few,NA,CASHTGNTEAFF,TGTGCCAGCCACACCGGGAACACTGAAGCTTTCTTT
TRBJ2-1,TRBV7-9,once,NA,CAGELPLGEQFF,TGTGCCGGGGAGCTGCCCCTGGGTGAGCAGTTCTTC
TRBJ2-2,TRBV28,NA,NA,CASRHLRGGGELFF,TGTGCCAGCAGACACCTCAGGGGGGGCGGGGAGCTGTTTTTT
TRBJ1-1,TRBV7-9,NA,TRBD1,CASSPTGFMNTEAFF,TGTGCCAGCAGCCCGACAGGGTTTATGAACACTGAAGCTTTCTTT
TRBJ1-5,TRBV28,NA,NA,CASSSDGIRPQHF,TGTGCCAGCAGTTCCGACGGGATTCGGCCCCAGCATTTT
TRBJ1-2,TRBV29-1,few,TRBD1,CSGMDREDGYTF,TGCAGCGGGATGGACAGGGAGGATGGCTACACCTTC
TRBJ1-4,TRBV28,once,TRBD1,CASSMTGEGANEKLFF,TGTGCCAGCAGTATGACAGGGGAAGGTGCTAATGAAAAACTGTTTTTT
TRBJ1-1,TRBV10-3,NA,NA,CASRDRNTEAFF,TGTGCCTCCCGAGATAGGAACACTGAAGCTTTCTTT
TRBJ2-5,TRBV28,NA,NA,CASSLLWRGPQETQYF,TGTGCCAGCAGCCTACTGTGGAGGGGGCCCCAAGAGACCCAGTACTTC
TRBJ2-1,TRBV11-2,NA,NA,CASSSSGLSSYNEQFF,TGTGCCAGCAGCAGCAGCGGGCTAAGCTCCTACAATGAGCAGTTCTTC
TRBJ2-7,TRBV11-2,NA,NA,CASSLESPSSYEQYF,TGTGCCAGCAGCTTAGAGTCCCCGAGCTCCTACGAGCAGTACTTC
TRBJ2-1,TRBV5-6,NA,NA,CASSNRGGGYNEQFF,TGTGCCAGCAGCAACAGGGGGGGTGGCTACAATGAGCAGTTCTTC
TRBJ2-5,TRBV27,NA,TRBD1,CASSYLTGEHAETQYF,TGTGCCAGCAGTTACTTGACAGGGGAGCATGCAGAGACCCAGTACTTC
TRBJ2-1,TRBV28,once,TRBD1,CASSSTQDRGNEQFF,TGTGCCAGCAGTTCCACCCAGGACAGGGGTAATGAGCAGTTCTTC
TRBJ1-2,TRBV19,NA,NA,CASSHRTGINYGYTF,TGTGCCAGTAGTCATCGCACAGGAATTAACTATGGCTACACCTTC
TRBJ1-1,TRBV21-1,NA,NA,CFRMNTEAFF,TGTTTTCGGATGAACACTGAAGCTTTCTTT
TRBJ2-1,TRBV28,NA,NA,CASSPLRGADEQFF,TGTGCCAGCAGCCCCTTGCGAGGGGCCGATGAGCAGTTCTTC
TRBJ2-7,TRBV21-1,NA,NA,CASSHELGHEGAYEQYF,TGTGCCAGCTCCCACGAGCTAGGACACGAAGGGGCCTACGAGCAGTACTTC